These 3 T cell receptor beta chains were all obtained from the same sample, sequenced in a study of blood T cell repertoires in COVID-19. Generated by immunoSEQ multiplex PCR, the TCRdb table keeps only in-frame clones and is missing some. The sample lists about 150,000 clones; about 85% were seen once. Sequencing was performed on peripheral blood. Receptor source: an elderly man with COVID-19, enrolled during active disease.

This clone was counted between two and nine times. This chain uses TRBV25-1 with TRBJ1-6, with D maybe TRBD1 (5 bases). V lost 4 bases and J lost 6, with 10 bases in between. Germline loops: CDR1 MGHDK, CDR2 SYGVNS. This CDR3 comprises 14 residues. CDR3: CASSAIQVNSPLHF. The DNA of the CDR3 is TGTGCCAGCAGTGCTATACAGGTTAATTCACCCCTCCACTTT. Filled out from reference TRBV25-1 and TRBJ1-6, the complete variable domain reads EADIYQTPRYLVIGTGKKITLECSQTMGHDKMYWYQQDPGMELHLIHYSYGVNSTEKGDLSSESTVSRIRTEHFPLTLESARPSHTSQYLCASSAIQVNSPLHFGNGTRLTVT.

The chain is built from TRBV6-2 or TRBV6-3 and TRBJ1-2, with 11 bases that match TRBD1. This CDR3 is 15 amino acids long. Germline CDR1 MNHEY, CDR2 SVGEGT. The J segment lost 5 bases and the V segment lost 6 bases, leaving 8 bases of the junction unmatched. CDR3 DNA sequence: TGTGCCAGCAGCCCGGACAGGGGGCCCTCTTATGGCTACACCTTC. Amino acid sequence: CASSPDRGPSYGYTF.

The V gene is TRBV7-9, the J gene TRBJ2-2, with 11 bases identical to TRBD2. The V segment lost 4 bases and the J segment 9 bases; nucleotides outside the gene matches: 10. The V gene's germline CDR1 is SEHNR and CDR2 FQNEAQ (reference sequence). The CDR3 is 16 residues long. CDR3 protein: CASSWLTSGARRELFF. In DNA, the CDR3 is TGTGCCAGCAGCTGGCTGACTAGCGGGGCCCGGAGGGAGCTGTTTTTT.